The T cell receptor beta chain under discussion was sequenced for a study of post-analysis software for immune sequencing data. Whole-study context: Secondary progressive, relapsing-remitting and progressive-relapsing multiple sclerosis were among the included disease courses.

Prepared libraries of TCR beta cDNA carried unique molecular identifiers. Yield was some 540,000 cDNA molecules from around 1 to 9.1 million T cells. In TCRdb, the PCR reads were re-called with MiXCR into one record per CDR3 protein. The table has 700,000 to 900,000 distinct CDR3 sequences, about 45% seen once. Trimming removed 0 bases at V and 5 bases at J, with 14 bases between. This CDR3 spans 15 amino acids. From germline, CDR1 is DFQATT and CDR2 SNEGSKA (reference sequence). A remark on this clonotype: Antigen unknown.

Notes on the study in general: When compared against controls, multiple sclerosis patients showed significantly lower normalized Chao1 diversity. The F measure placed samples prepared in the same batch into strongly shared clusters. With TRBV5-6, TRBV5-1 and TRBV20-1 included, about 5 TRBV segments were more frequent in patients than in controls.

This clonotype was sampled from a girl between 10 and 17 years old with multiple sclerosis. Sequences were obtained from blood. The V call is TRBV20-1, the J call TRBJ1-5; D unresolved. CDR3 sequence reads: CSARDTKGGDQPQHF. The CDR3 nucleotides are TGCAGTGCTAGAGATACGAAGGGCGGTGATCAGCCCCAGCATTTT.